The clone carrying this TCR beta chain occurred once. A much larger clone is a single base away; this may be a read error. A sample-barcoded 5' primer and a J-beta primer mix were used in a second PCR of roughly 7 to 11 cycles. MiXCR, applied by TCRdb to the 5' RACE reads, yields one record per CDR3 protein. Found here are about 1,800,000 distinct CDR3 sequences, 28% of them singletons; the top ten hold about 7.7%. This record comes from a study of blood T cells in healthy people across ages. Germline CDR1 SNHLY, CDR2 FYNNEI. This CDR3 is built from 13 residues. The gene calls are TRBV2 and TRBJ2-4; TRBD2 aligns across 9 bases. The end of the DNA aligns better with TRBJ2-7, so the J call may be wrong. The TCR comes from a woman in her thirties in good health. Sequencing was carried out using blood. DNA for the CDR3: TGTGCCAACAGTCTAGCGGGATTTGGCGAGCAGTACTTC. This codes for CANSLAGFGEQYF.